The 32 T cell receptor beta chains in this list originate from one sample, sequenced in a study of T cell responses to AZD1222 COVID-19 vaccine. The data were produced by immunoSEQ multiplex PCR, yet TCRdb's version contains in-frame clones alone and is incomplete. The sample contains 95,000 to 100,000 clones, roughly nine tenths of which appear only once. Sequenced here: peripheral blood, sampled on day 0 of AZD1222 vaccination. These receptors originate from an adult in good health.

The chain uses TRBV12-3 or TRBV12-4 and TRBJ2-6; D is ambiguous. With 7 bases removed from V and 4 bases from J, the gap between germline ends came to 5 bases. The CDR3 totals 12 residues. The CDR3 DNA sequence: TGTGCCAGCATGGCGGGGGCCAACGTCCTGACTTTC. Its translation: CASMAGANVLTF.

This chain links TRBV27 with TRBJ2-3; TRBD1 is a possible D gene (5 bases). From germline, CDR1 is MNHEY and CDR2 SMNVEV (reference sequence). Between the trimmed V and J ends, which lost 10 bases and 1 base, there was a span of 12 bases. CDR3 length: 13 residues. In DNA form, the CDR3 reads TGTGCCACCCAGGGTGGGGGCACAGATACGCAGTATTTT. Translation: CATQGGGTDTQYF.

The chain's CDR3 is CASSYGLAGANEQFF. The CDR3 region has the DNA TGTGCCAGCAGTTACGGACTAGCGGGGGCCAATGAGCAGTTCTTC. V is TRBV6-5 and J is TRBJ2-1, with 13 bases lining up with TRBD2. The CDR3 contains 15 residues. The V gene end was trimmed by 2 bases and the J gene end by 6 bases; junction bases not matched to a gene: 1. CDR1 and CDR2 from the germline V gene are MNHEY and SVGAGI.

The CDR3 nucleotides are TGTGCCAGCACCTGGGACACCGGGGAGCTGTTTTTT. Residues: CASTWDTGELFF. The chain links TRBV2 to TRBJ2-2; D ambiguous. Germline V lookup: CDR1 SNHLY, CDR2 FYNNEI. V lost 7 bases to trimming and J lost 3 bases, with 6 bases between them. The CDR3 has 12 amino acids.

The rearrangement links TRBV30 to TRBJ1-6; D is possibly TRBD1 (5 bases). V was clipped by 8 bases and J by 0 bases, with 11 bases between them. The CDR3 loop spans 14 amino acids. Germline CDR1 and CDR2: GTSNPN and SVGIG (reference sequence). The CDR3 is CAAKGSSYNSPLHF. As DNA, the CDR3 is TGTGCCGCAAAGGGGAGCTCCTATAATTCACCCCTCCACTTT.

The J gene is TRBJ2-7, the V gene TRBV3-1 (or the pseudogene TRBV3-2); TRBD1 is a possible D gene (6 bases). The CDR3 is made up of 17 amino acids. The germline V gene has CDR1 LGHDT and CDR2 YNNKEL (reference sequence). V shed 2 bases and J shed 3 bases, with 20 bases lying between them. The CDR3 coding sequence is TGTGCCAGCAGCCAAAACACCTGGTCGGACAGCGGCTACGAGCAGTACTTC. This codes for CASSQNTWSDSGYEQYF.

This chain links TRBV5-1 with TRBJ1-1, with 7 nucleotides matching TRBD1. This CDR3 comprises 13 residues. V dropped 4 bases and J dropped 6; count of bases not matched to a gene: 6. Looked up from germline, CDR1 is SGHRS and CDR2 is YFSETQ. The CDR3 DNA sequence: TGCGCCAGCAGCCAAGGGACAGCTTCTGAAGCTTTCTTT. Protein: CASSQGTASEAFF.

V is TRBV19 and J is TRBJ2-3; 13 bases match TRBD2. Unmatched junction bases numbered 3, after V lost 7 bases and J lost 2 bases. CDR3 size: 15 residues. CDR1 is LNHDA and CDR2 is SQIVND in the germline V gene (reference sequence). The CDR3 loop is CASTGLAGVTDTQYF. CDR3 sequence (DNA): TGTGCCAGTACCGGACTAGCGGGGGTCACAGATACGCAGTATTTT.

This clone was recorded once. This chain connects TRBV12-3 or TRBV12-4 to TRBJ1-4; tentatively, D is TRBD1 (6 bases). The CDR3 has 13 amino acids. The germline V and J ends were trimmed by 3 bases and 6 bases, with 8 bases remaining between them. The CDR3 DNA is TGTGCCAGCAGTTTCGCAGGGGATGAAAAACTGTTTTTT. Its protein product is CASSFAGDEKLFF.

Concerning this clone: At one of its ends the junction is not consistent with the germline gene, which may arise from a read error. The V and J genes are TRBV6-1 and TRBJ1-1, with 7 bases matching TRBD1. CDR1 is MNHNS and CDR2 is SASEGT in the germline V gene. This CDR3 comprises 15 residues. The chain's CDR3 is CASSEVTGAAIAVLF. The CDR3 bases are TGTGCCAGCAGTGAAGTAACAGGGGCCGCGATTGCTGTACTCTTT.

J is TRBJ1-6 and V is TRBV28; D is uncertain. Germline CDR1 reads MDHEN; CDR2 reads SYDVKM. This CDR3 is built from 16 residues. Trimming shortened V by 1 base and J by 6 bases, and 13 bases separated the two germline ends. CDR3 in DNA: TGTGCCAGCAGTTTATCTAGGCCCGGGAGTAATTCACCCCTCCACTTT. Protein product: CASSLSRPGSNSPLHF.

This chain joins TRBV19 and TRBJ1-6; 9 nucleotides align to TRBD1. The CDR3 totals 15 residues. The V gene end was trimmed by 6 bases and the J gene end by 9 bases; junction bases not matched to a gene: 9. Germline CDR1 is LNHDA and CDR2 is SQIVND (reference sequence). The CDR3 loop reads CASSTPGQGSSPLHF. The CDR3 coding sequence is TGTGCCAGTAGCACACCGGGACAGGGCAGTTCACCCCTCCACTTT.

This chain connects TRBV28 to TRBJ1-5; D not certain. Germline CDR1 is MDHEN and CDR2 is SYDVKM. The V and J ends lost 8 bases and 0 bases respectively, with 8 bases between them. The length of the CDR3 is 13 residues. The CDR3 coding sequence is TGTGCCAGCCATGGGAATAGCAATCAGCCCCAGCATTTT. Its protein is CASHGNSNQPQHF.

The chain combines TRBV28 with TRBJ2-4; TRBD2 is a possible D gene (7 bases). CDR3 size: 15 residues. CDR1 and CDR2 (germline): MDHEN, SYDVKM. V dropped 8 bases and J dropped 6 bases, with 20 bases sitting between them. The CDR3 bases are TGTGCCAGCGCGCCGACAAGGGGGGGGATAAACATTCAGTACTTC. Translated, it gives CASAPTRGGINIQYF. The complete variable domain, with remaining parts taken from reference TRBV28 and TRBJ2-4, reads DVKVTQSSRYLVKRTGEKVFLECVQDMDHENMFWYRQDPGLGLRLIYFSYDVKMKEKGDIPEGYSVSREKKERFSLILESASTNQTSMYLCASAPTRGGINIQYFGAGTRLSVL.

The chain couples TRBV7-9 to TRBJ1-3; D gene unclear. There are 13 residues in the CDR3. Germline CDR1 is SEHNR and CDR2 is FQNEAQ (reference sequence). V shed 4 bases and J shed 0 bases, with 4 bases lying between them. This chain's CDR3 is CASSWGSGNTIYF. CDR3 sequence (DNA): TGTGCCAGCAGCTGGGGCTCTGGAAACACCATATATTTT.

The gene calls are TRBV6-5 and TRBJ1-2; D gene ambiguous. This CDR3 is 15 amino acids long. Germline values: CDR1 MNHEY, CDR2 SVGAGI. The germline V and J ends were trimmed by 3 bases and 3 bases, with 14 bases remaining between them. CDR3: CASSYLPGMDYGYTF. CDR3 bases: TGTGCCAGCAGTTATCTCCCCGGGATGGACTATGGCTACACCTTC.

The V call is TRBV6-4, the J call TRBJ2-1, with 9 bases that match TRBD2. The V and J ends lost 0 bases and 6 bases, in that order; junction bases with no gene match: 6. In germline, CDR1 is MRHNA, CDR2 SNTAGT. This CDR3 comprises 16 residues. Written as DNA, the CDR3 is TGTGCCAGCAGTGACTCGCAGCGGGGGGCTTTCAATGAGCAGTTCTTC. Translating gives CASSDSQRGAFNEQFF.

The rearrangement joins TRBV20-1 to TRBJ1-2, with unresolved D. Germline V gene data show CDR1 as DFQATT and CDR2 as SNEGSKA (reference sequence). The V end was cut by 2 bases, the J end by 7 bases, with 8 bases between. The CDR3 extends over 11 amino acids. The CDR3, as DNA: TGCAGTGCTAGACGCGGATCTGGCTACACCTTC. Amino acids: CSARRGSGYTF.

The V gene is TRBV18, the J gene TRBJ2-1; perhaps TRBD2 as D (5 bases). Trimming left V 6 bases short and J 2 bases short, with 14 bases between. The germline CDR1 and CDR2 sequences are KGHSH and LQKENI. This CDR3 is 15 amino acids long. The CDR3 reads CASSPGLATYNEQFF. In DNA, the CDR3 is TGTGCCAGCTCTCCTGGTTTAGCGACCTACAATGAGCAGTTCTTC.

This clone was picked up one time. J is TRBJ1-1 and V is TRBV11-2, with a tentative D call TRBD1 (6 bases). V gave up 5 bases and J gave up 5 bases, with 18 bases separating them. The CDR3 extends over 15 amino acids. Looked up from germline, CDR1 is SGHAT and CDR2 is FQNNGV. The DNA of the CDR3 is TGTGCCAGCAGCCCGACGGACAACAGGGTTACTGAAGCTTTCTTT. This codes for CASSPTDNRVTEAFF.

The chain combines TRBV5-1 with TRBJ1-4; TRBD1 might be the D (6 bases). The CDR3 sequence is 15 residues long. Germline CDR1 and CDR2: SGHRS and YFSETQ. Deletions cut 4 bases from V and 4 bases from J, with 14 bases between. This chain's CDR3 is CASSDAGASNEKLFF. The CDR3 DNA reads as TGCGCCAGCAGCGATGCAGGGGCGAGTAATGAAAAACTGTTTTTT.

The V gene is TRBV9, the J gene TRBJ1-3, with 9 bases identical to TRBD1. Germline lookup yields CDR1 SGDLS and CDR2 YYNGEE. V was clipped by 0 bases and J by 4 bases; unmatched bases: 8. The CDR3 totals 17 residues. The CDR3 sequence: CASSVGQQGAEGNTIYF. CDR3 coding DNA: TGTGCCAGCAGCGTAGGCCAACAGGGGGCAGAAGGAAACACCATATATTTT.

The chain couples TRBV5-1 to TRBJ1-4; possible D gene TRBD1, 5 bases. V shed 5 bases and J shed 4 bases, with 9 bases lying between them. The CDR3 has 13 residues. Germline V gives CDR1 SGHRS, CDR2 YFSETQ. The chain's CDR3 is CASSDSYNEKLFF. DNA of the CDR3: TGCGCCAGCAGTGACAGTTATAATGAAAAACTGTTTTTT.

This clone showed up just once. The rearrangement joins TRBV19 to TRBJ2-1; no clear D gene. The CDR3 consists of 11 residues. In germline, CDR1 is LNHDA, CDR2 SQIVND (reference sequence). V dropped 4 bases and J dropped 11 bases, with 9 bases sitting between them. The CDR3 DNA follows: TGTGCCAGTAGTACCGGCCGTAAGCAGTTCTTC. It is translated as CASSTGRKQFF.

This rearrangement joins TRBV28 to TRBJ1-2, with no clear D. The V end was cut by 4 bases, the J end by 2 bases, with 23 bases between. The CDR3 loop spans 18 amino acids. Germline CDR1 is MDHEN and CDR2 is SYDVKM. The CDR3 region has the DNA TGTGCCAGCAGTTCCTACGCCAAAGACACGGTGGGGAACTATGGCTACACCTTC. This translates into CASSSYAKDTVGNYGYTF.

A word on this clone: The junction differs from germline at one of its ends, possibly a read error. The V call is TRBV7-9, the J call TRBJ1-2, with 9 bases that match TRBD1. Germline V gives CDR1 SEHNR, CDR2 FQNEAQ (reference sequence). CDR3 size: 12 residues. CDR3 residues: CASSEIQGAPPF. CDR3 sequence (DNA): TGTGCCAGCAGCGAAATACAGGGGGCTCCCCCTTTC.

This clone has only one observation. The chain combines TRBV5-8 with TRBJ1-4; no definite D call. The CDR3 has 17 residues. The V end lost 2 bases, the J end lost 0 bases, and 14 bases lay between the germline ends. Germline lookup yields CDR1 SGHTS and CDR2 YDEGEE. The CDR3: CASSFRGFPATNEKLFF. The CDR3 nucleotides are TGTGCCAGCAGCTTCCGGGGATTCCCAGCAACTAATGAAAAACTGTTTTTT. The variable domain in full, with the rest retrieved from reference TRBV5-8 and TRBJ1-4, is EAGVTQSPTHLIKTRGQQATLRCSPISGHTSVYWYQQALGLGLQFLLWYDEGEERNRGNFPPRFSGRQFPNYSSELNVNALELEDSALYLCASSFRGFPATNEKLFFGSGTQLSVL.

CDR3 sequence reads: CAGRQEMNTEAFF. The CDR3 DNA reads TGTGCCGGACGACAGGAAATGAACACTGAAGCTTTCTTT. The V gene is TRBV30, the J gene TRBJ1-1; possibly TRBD1 for D (6 bases). Germline CDR1 is GTSNPN and CDR2 is SVGIG (reference sequence). The CDR3 extends over 13 amino acids. Trimming shortened V by 8 bases and J by 0 bases, and 13 bases separated the two germline ends.

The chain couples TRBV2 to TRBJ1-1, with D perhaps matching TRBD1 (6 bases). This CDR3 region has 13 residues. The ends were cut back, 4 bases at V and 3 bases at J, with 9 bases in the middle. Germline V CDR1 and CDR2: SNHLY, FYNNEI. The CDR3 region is CASSGGPDTEAFF. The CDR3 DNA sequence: TGTGCCAGCAGTGGGGGGCCGGACACTGAAGCTTTCTTT. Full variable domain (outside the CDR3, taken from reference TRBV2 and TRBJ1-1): EPEVTQTPSHQVTQMGQEVILRCVPISNHLYFYWYRQILGQKVEFLVSFYNNEISEKSEIFDDQFSVERPDGSNFTLKIRSTKLEDSAMYFCASSGGPDTEAFFGQGTRLTVV.

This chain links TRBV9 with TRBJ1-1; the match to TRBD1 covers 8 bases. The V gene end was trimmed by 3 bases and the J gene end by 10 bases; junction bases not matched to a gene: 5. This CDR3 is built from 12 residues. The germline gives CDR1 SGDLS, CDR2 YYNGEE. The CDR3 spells CASSAEQGGAFF. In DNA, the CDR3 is TGTGCCAGCAGCGCGGAACAGGGGGGAGCTTTCTTT.

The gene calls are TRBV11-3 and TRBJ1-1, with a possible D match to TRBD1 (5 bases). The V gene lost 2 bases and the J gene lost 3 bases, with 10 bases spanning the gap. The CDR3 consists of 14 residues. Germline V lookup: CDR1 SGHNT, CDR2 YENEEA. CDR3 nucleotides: TGTGCCAGCAGCTTACGTTCAGGGCACACTGAAGCTTTCTTT. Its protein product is CASSLRSGHTEAFF.

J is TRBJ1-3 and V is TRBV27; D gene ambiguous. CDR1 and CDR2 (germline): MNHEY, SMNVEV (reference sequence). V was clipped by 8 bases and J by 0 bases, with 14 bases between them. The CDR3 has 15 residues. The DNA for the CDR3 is TGTGCCAGCCGGAGACGAGGGAACTCTGGAAACACCATATATTTT. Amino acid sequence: CASRRRGNSGNTIYF.